Described below is a single T cell receptor beta chain sequence and its context. Its antigen remains unknown. TCRdb keeps only in-frame clones here, not all; method: immunoSEQ multiplex PCR. The sample carries a few million clones, just over 90% recorded once. The sample comes from a study of shared clonotypes between healthy human individuals. Regarding the study as a whole: Researchers found naive subsets generally carried larger estimated richness than memory subsets. Generation probabilities were higher for clonotypes shared across all four sorted-subset donors than for unshared ones.

Division of CD4+ cells produced a CD45RA+ naive subset and a CD45RA-negative memory subset. Source material: naive CD4+ T cells sorted from blood. Subset meaning: CD45RA+ positively selected. The sequence was obtained from a man younger than 30 in good health.

The CDR3 reads CASSLTASINYGYTF. CDR3 DNA: TGTGCCAGCAGCTTGACAGCCTCAATTAACTATGGCTACACCTTC. The chain recombines TRBV7-2 with TRBJ1-2; perhaps TRBD1 as D (5 bases). The germline V and J ends were trimmed by 3 bases and 1 base, with 12 bases remaining between them. CDR1 SGHTA and CDR2 FQGNSA come from the germline V gene. The CDR3 is 15 amino acids.